Presented here are 28 T cell receptor beta chains from one specimen sequenced in a study of vaccination and CD4 T cells after COVID-19. Treatment noted: approximately 9-day PBMC culture with coronavirus spike peptide pools or control peptides (ViraFEST assay). These receptors lack a known antigen. Sequencing of cultured CD4+ T cell DNA used the Oncomine TCR Beta short-read assay. TCRdb reprocessed the PCR reads via MiXCR and lists one record per CDR3 protein. The sample yields around 17,000 distinct CDR3 sequences, more than 65% seen once. The source material was CD4+ T cells from blood, cultured in vitro. Source of these receptors: a human donor who had recovered from COVID-19.

This clonotype was counted between two and nine times. The chain links TRBV6-1 to TRBJ1-5; 12 nucleotides match TRBD1. There are 15 residues in the CDR3. J lost 3 bases, V lost 7 bases, and 4 bases had no gene match. CDR1 is MNHNS, CDR2 SASEGT, per germline. The CDR3 region is CASTGTGGVNQPQHF. For the CDR3, the DNA is TGTGCCAGCACCGGGACAGGGGGCGTCAATCAGCCCCAGCATTTT.

The gene calls are TRBV7-2 and TRBJ1-1; perhaps TRBD1 as D (5 bases). The CDR3 has 13 residues. V dropped 5 bases and J dropped 6 bases, with 13 bases sitting between them. Germline V lookup: CDR1 SGHTA, CDR2 FQGNSA. CDR3 nucleotide sequence: TGTGCCAGCAGCACGCAGGGTGCCTCTGAAGCTTTCTTT. It codes for CASSTQGASEAFF. The variable domain in full, with the rest retrieved from reference TRBV7-2 and TRBJ1-1, is GAGVSQSPSNKVTEKGKDVELRCDPISGHTALYWYRQSLGQGLEFLIYFQGNSAPDKSGLPSDRFSAERTGGSVSTLTIQRTQQEDSAVYLCASSTQGASEAFFGQGTRLTVV.

This chain's CDR3 is CASRATGDTGELFF. The DNA of the CDR3 is TGTGCCAGCAGGGCGACAGGGGACACCGGGGAGCTGTTTTTT. This chain joins TRBV28 and TRBJ2-2; 8 bases map to TRBD1. The V gene's germline CDR1 is MDHEN and CDR2 SYDVKM. J gave up 3 bases and V 6 bases, and 3 bases lay outside the gene matches. This CDR3 comprises 14 residues.

V is TRBV27 and J is TRBJ2-5, with TRBD1 matching over 11 bases. The germline V gene has CDR1 MNHEY and CDR2 SMNVEV (reference sequence). J gave up 11 bases and V 3 bases, and 5 bases lay outside the gene matches. The CDR3 consists of 13 residues. For the CDR3, the DNA is TGTGCCAGCAGTTTCGGGACAGGGGGGAATCAGTACTTC. Protein product: CASSFGTGGNQYF.

The chain combines TRBV23-1 with TRBJ2-3; 8 bases line up with TRBD1. TRBV23-1 is an ORF, with its function uncertain. This CDR3 has 16 residues. The trim removed 8 bases at V and 0 bases at J, leaving 10 bases unmatched. CDR3 coding DNA: TGCGCCAGCTCAAAGGACAGGGAAACTAGCACAGATACGCAGTATTTT. It is translated as CASSKDRETSTDTQYF.

The V and J genes are TRBV7-9 and TRBJ2-7; D assignment may be TRBD1 or TRBD2 (6 bases each). Germline CDR1 SEHNR, CDR2 FQNEAQ (reference sequence). Trimming took 0 bases from V and 2 from J, leaving 11 bases between them. The CDR3 has 15 amino acids. The CDR3 DNA reads TGTGCCAGCAGCTTAGCTCGGGGGACAACCTACGAGCAGTACTTC. Translated: CASSLARGTTYEQYF.

The V call is TRBV6-4, the J call TRBJ1-2; a weak D match, TRBD1 (5 bases). From germline, CDR1 is MRHNA and CDR2 SNTAGT. V shed 0 bases and J shed 8 bases, with 13 bases lying between them. This CDR3 comprises 14 residues. The DNA for the CDR3 is TGTGCCAGCAGTGACTCGTCCAGGGTCGGCGGCTACACCTTC. Its protein is CASSDSSRVGGYTF.

This clonotype was recorded a few times. The V call is TRBV7-9, the J call TRBJ1-6, with a possible D match to TRBD1 (5 bases). There are 13 residues in the CDR3. Trimming shortened V by 6 bases and J by 10 bases, and 13 bases separated the two germline ends. Looked up from germline, CDR1 is SEHNR and CDR2 is FQNEAQ (reference sequence). The CDR3 nucleotides are TGTGCCAGCAGGGAGACGGGGGAATCACCCCTCCACTTT. It codes for CASRETGESPLHF.

The genes are TRBV20-1 and TRBJ1-1; tentative D call: TRBD1 (6 bases). The CDR3 is 15 residues long. Trimming removed 4 bases at V and 0 bases at J, with 15 bases between. Germline V gene data show CDR1 as DFQATT and CDR2 as SNEGSKA (reference sequence). CDR3 sequence: CSANGRGQLNTEAFF. DNA of the CDR3: TGCAGTGCTAACGGAAGAGGACAGCTGAACACTGAAGCTTTCTTT.

V usage is TRBV11-2 and J usage is TRBJ2-5, with 13 positions matching TRBD2. The CDR3 totals 16 residues. V trimming: 1 base; J trimming: 5 bases; junction bases outside the gene matches: 4. Germline lookup yields CDR1 SGHAT and CDR2 FQNNGV. As DNA, the CDR3 is TGTGCCAGCAGCTTAGGAGGACTAGCGGGGGACGAGACCCAGTACTTC. Protein sequence: CASSLGGLAGDETQYF.

This clonotype showed up just once. This chain connects TRBV20-1 to TRBJ2-2; 14 nucleotides align to TRBD2. This CDR3 has 18 residues. CDR1 is DFQATT, CDR2 SNEGSKA, per germline (reference sequence). With 1 base clipped from V and 3 bases from J, the junction kept 7 bases outside the gene matches. The CDR3, as DNA: TGCAGTGCTAGAGTTGGGACTAGCGGGAGCAGGGACACCGGGGAGCTGTTTTTT. This gives the protein CSARVGTSGSRDTGELFF.

The chain has TRBV7-2 and TRBJ2-2; D ambiguous. In germline, CDR1 is SGHTA, CDR2 FQGNSA. The CDR3 totals 17 residues. The V end lost 0 bases, the J end lost 3 bases, and 14 bases lay between the germline ends. The CDR3 DNA is TGTGCCAGCAGCTTAGCGCCAAAAGGGATAGACACCGGGGAGCTGTTTTTT. This codes for CASSLAPKGIDTGELFF.

The CDR3 region is CASDWAGGYQETQYF. The CDR3 nucleotides read TGTGCCAGCGATTGGGCAGGGGGGTACCAAGAGACCCAGTACTTC. V and J are TRBV6-1 and TRBJ2-5, with D perhaps TRBD1 (7 bases). Trimming shortened V by 8 bases and J by 0 bases, and 16 bases separated the two germline ends. CDR3 size: 15 residues. The germline gives CDR1 MNHNS, CDR2 SASEGT.

This chain joins TRBV19 and TRBJ2-2; D gene unclear. Trimming removed 4 bases from V and 1 base from J, with 7 bases in between. Germline V gene lookup returns CDR1 LNHDA and CDR2 SQIVND (reference sequence). This CDR3 spans 14 amino acids. The CDR3 reads CASSNGRNTGELFF. CDR3 in DNA: TGTGCCAGTAGTAACGGCCGGAACACCGGGGAGCTGTTTTTT.

The chain uses TRBV28 and TRBJ2-5, with D perhaps TRBD2 (6 bases). This CDR3 is 15 amino acids long. The V end was cut by 6 bases, the J end by 6 bases, with 20 bases between. Germline assignment: CDR1 MDHEN and CDR2 SYDVKM. The CDR3 coding sequence is TGTGCCAGCAGCACCCCAGGGCGGGGTAAGAAGACCCAGTACTTC. This encodes CASSTPGRGKKTQYF.

The V gene is TRBV12-3 or TRBV12-4, the J gene TRBJ1-5, with 7 bases identical to TRBD1. There are 16 residues in the CDR3. V was clipped by 2 bases and J by 5 bases; unmatched bases: 9. The CDR3 nucleotides read TGTGCCAGCAGTTTACCCATTGAACAGGGGCATCAGCCCCAGCATTTT. Protein product: CASSLPIEQGHQPQHF.

This clonotype was counted only a few times. V usage is TRBV19 and J usage is TRBJ1-2; D call uncertain. Trimming removed 3 bases from V and 5 bases from J, with 4 bases in between. CDR3 length: 11 amino acids. Germline assignment: CDR1 LNHDA and CDR2 SQIVND (reference sequence). The CDR3 loop reads CASSMGYGYTF. The CDR3 region has the DNA TGTGCCAGTAGTATGGGGTATGGCTACACCTTC.

The chain's CDR3 is CASSRGQGNNEQFF. DNA for the CDR3: TGTGCCAGCAGTAGGGGACAGGGCAACAATGAGCAGTTCTTC. The chain recombines TRBV12-3 or TRBV12-4 with TRBJ2-1; TRBD1 agrees at 9 bases. The CDR3 loop spans 14 amino acids. J was trimmed by 5 bases and V by 5 bases; bases with no gene match: 4.

The chain carries TRBV19 and TRBJ2-3; D is unresolved. The CDR3 is 14 residues long. The V and J ends lost 3 bases and 5 bases respectively, with 12 bases between them. Germline V gives CDR1 LNHDA, CDR2 SQIVND (reference sequence). The CDR3 region has the DNA TGTGCCAGTAGTATGGCCGGGCTAGGAGATACGCAGTATTTT. Its protein is CASSMAGLGDTQYF.

The chain has TRBV27 and TRBJ1-5, with unresolved D. Germline CDR1 MNHEY, CDR2 SMNVEV (reference sequence). Trimming cost V 4 bases and J 7 bases, with 11 bases left between them. This CDR3 contains 13 residues. The CDR3 reads CASSSSGWQPQHF. The CDR3 DNA reads as TGTGCCAGCAGTTCCTCGGGATGGCAGCCCCAGCATTTT.

The rearrangement joins TRBV28 to TRBJ2-7, with a possible D match to TRBD2 (5 bases). Germline-derived CDR1 and CDR2 are MDHEN and SYDVKM. V was clipped by 5 bases and J by 2 bases, with 19 bases between them. This CDR3 has 16 amino acids. CDR3 DNA sequence: TGTGCCAGCAGTCCAAACCGTTGGACTGGCCCCTACGAGCAGTACTTC. Translated: CASSPNRWTGPYEQYF.

This clonotype was recorded a few times. The rearrangement uses TRBV27 and TRBJ2-3, with D maybe TRBD2 (5 bases). The V end was cut by 5 bases, the J end by 3 bases, with 9 bases between. The CDR3 loop spans 13 amino acids. CDR1 is MNHEY and CDR2 is SMNVEV in the germline V gene (reference sequence). The CDR3 DNA follows: TGTGCCAGCAGTCCTCCGGGGACAGATACGCAGTATTTT. Residues: CASSPPGTDTQYF.

This chain connects TRBV5-6 to TRBJ2-2, with D perhaps matching TRBD1 or TRBD2 (5 bases each). There are 16 residues in the CDR3. Looked up from germline, CDR1 is SGHDT and CDR2 is YYEEEE. V was cut by 4 bases and J by 3 bases, with 16 bases left in between. CDR3 in amino acids: CASSRSLGEYTGELFF. For the CDR3, the DNA is TGTGCCAGCAGCCGGTCCCTGGGGGAGTACACCGGGGAGCTGTTTTTT.

The rearrangement links TRBV30 to TRBJ1-1, with D uncertain. CDR3 size: 13 residues. CDR1 is GTSNPN and CDR2 is SVGIG in the germline V gene (reference sequence). Between the trimmed V and J ends, which lost 0 bases and 1 base, there was a span of 6 bases. The CDR3 bases are TGTGCCTGGAGTGTACTGCGGAACACTGAAGCTTTCTTT. This translates into CAWSVLRNTEAFF.

This clonotype was picked up a small number of times. The chain has TRBV20-1 and TRBJ2-5, with TRBD2 matching 8 bases. The CDR3 totals 14 residues. Trimming at V came to 5 bases and at J to 5 bases, leaving 10 bases not matched to a gene. Germline CDR1 DFQATT, CDR2 SNEGSKA (reference sequence). As DNA, the CDR3 is TGCAGTGCTTCCCCCCGGACTAGCCGGGAGACCCAGTACTTC. It encodes CSASPRTSRETQYF.

CDR3 nucleotides: TGTGCCAGTAGTATCCCTAGCGGAAACAATGAGCAGTTCTTC. Translation gives CASSIPSGNNEQFF. V usage is TRBV19 and J usage is TRBJ2-1, with 7 bases identical to TRBD2. The CDR3 is 14 amino acids. The V gene's germline CDR1 is LNHDA and CDR2 SQIVND (reference sequence). V trimming: 3 bases; J trimming: 5 bases; junction bases outside the gene matches: 4.

The chain is built from TRBV20-1 and TRBJ2-2; the match to TRBD1 covers 8 bases. Trimming took 8 bases from V and 4 from J; bases not matched to a gene: 6. The CDR3 runs to 13 residues. Germline V gene data show CDR1 as DFQATT and CDR2 as SNEGSKA (reference sequence). In nucleotides, the CDR3 is TGCAGTTGCAGGGGGCGAGGCACCGGGGAGCTGTTTTTT. This sequence encodes CSCRGRGTGELFF.

The gene calls are TRBV27 and TRBJ2-3; D possibly corresponds to TRBD2 (6 bases). The V end lost 0 bases, the J end lost 2 bases, and 12 bases lay between the germline ends. Germline-derived CDR1 and CDR2 are MNHEY and SMNVEV (reference sequence). There are 16 residues in the CDR3. CDR3 loop: CASSLSIGEATDTQYF. As DNA, the CDR3 is TGTGCCAGCAGTTTATCGATCGGGGAGGCCACAGATACGCAGTATTTT.